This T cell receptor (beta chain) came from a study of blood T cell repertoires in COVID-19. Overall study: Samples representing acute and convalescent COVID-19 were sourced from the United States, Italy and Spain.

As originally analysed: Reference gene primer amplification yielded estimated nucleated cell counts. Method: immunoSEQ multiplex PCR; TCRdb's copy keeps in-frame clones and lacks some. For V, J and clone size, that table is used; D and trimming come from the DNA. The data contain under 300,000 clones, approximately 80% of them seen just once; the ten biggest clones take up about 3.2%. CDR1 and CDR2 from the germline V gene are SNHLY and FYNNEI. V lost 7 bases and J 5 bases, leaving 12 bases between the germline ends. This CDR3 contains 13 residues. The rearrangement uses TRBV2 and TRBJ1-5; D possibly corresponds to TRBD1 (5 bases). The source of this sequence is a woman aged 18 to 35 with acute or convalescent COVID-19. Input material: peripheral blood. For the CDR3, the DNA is TGTGCCAGCAAAAGACAGCTTTATCAGCCCCAGCATTTT. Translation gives CASKRQLYQPQHF.